What follows describes a single T cell receptor (beta chain). Authors' analysis steps: For nucleated cells, counts were estimated from reference gene primer amplification. Here immunoSEQ multiplex PCR was the method, and the copy in TCRdb shows in-frame clones only, minus some. The V and J calls and clone size were taken over from that table, and D and trimming were inferred from the DNA. The sample contains 48,000 or so clones, about 84% of which appear only once. The data are from a study of blood T cell repertoires in COVID-19. Study background: COVID-19 samples collected from the United States, Italy and Spain covered acute and convalescent phases. Nucleic acid was either cDNA or gDNA, and it came from T cells, B-cell-depleted T cells, or PBMCs.

Trimming took 8 bases from V and 3 from J, leaving 15 bases between them. This CDR3 comprises 14 residues. CDR1 and CDR2 (germline): ENHRY, SYGVKD. The clonotype was recovered from a woman aged 60-75 years with acute or convalescent COVID-19. Sequencing input: peripheral blood. The rearrangement joins TRBV10-3 to TRBJ2-3; D is possibly TRBD2 (6 bases). CDR3 coding DNA: TGTGCCATCGGGGCGGGAACACCGACAGATACGCAGTATTTT. As protein: CAIGAGTPTDTQYF.